A single sample is the source of the 18 T cell receptor beta chains below, sequenced in a study of T cells in women clearing cervical HPV infection. Assay: immunoSEQ multiplex PCR; the TCRdb copy retains only in-frame clones and omits some. The sample table sets out 35,000 to 45,000 clones. The sequencing input was blood buffy coat. Receptor source: a woman aged 18-70 years with a cervical HPV16 infection that either progressed to CIN3+ or cleared (not recorded which).

About this clone: Read sequence stops 3 residues before the CDR3 end, and the germline J gene provides the missing end. The V and J genes are TRBV10-3 and TRBJ2-7; TRBD1 is a possible D gene (5 bases). Germline V gives CDR1 ENHRY, CDR2 SYGVKD. Trimming stripped 11 bases from V and 5 bases from J, with 16 bases between. The CDR3 spans 12 residues. CDR3 loop: CAHKGISDEQYF. The DNA read from the CDR3 is TGTGCCCACAAGGGGATATCGGACGAG.

About this clone: The read terminates 3 residues ahead of where the CDR3 ends, so the germline J gene completes it. This chain uses TRBV27 with TRBJ2-3, with D possibly being TRBD1 (6 bases). Germline lookup yields CDR1 MNHEY and CDR2 SMNVEV (reference sequence). The CDR3 sequence is 15 residues long. The part of the CDR3 DNA that was read is TGTGCCAGCAGTTTCAGGGGCGGTGGACATGAGACG. It yields the protein CASSFRGGGHET. The complete CDR3 sequence is CASSFRGGGHETQYF.

As to this clone: From the germline J gene comes the end of the CDR3, since the read stops 3 residues before it. The chain joins TRBV4-2 to TRBJ2-7; TRBD1 aligns across 7 bases. V was clipped by 2 bases and J by 1 base; unmatched bases: 2. There are 14 residues in the CDR3. Germline lookup yields CDR1 LGHNA and CDR2 YNFKEQ. The covered CDR3 bases are TGTGCCAGCAGCCAAACAGGGGCTTCCTACGAG. Protein sequence: CASSQTGASYE. The CDR3 as a whole reads CASSQTGASYEQYF.

Comments on this clone: The read halts 3 residues ahead of the CDR3 end, with the missing end drawn from the germline J gene. V and J are TRBV4-1 and TRBJ2-2; a weak D match, TRBD1 (6 bases). The germline V gene encodes CDR1 MGHRA and CDR2 YSYEKL. With 4 bases removed from V and 3 bases from J, the gap between germline ends came to 18 bases. The CDR3 consists of 17 residues. CDR3 in amino acids: CASSLPRDKKDTGELFF. The CDR3 DNA, read in part, is TGCGCCAGCAGCCTACCCCGGGACAAGAAGGACACCGGGGAG.

About this clone itself: With the read ending 3 residues before the CDR3 end, the germline J gene is used to fill in that end. The chain combines TRBV5-6 with TRBJ2-1, with a weak D call TRBD2 (6 bases). V was trimmed by 4 bases and J by 9 bases, leaving 8 bases between them. The length of the CDR3 is 11 residues. Germline lookup yields CDR1 SGHDT and CDR2 YYEEEE. Incomplete CDR3 DNA: TGTGCCAGCAGCGTTAGCGGTGAG. This sequence encodes CASSVSGE. In full, the CDR3 is CASSVSGEQFF.

As for this clone: An end of the junction differs from the germline gene, which may be a read error. The CDR3 bases that were read are TGCGCCAGCAGCCCTCAGGCGGGGGGAAGGTACGAG. Protein product: CASSPQAGGRYE. The entire CDR3 is CASSPQAGGRYEQYF. V usage is TRBV4-2 and J usage is TRBJ2-7; 8 bases are a match to TRBD2. The read finishes 3 residues shy of the CDR3 end, and the germline J gene is used to complete it. The CDR3 covers 15 residues. Germline loops: CDR1 LGHNA, CDR2 YNFKEQ.

To note about this clone: Read coverage stops 3 residues before the CDR3 terminus; the germline J gene supplies the remainder. The chain combines TRBV11-2 with TRBJ2-1; 11 nucleotides agree with TRBD2. Germline V gives CDR1 SGHAT, CDR2 FQNNGV. The junction had 8 bases not matched to a gene; V was cut back by 5 bases and J by 8 bases. This CDR3 region has 15 residues. CDR3: CASSPTSGALDEQFF. The DNA read from the CDR3 is TGTGCCAGCAGCCCGACTAGCGGGGCGCTTGATGAG.

Points on this clone: With the read ending 3 residues before the CDR3 end, the germline J gene is used to fill in that end. The chain joins TRBV4-1 to TRBJ2-1, with D tentatively TRBD1 (6 bases). Looked up from germline, CDR1 is MGHRA and CDR2 is YSYEKL. V lost 3 bases, J lost 6 bases, and 15 bases lay in between. This CDR3 is 15 amino acids long. The CDR3 is CASSHGPGQPNEQFF. Partial CDR3 DNA: TGCGCCAGCAGCCACGGTCCAGGACAGCCCAATGAG.

Worth noting for this clone: Coverage ceases 3 residues before the CDR3 finishes, and the germline J gene fills in the end. This rearrangement joins TRBV29-1 to TRBJ1-1, with unresolved D. The V and J ends lost 0 bases and 5 bases respectively, with 4 bases between them. The CDR3 length is 11 residues. Germline assignment: CDR1 SQVTM and CDR2 ANQGSEA. The CDR3 DNA, read in part, is TGCAGCGTTGAAGAGCGGACTGAA. The encoded protein is CSVEERTE. The CDR3, in full, reads CSVEERTEAFF.

Details on this clone: The read ends 3 residues shy of where the CDR3 ends; the end is completed using the germline J gene. This sample also contains other DNA sequences that code for the same CDR3. J is TRBJ1-1 and V is TRBV7-6, with D unresolved. The germline V and J ends were trimmed by 1 base and 1 base, with 4 bases remaining between them. Germline V CDR1 and CDR2: SGHVS, FNYEAQ. The CDR3 covers 13 residues. The part of the CDR3 DNA that was read is TGTGCCAGCAGCTTAGAGGGGAACACTGAA. It is translated as CASSLEGNTE. The complete CDR3 protein is CASSLEGNTEAFF. Full variable domain (remainder filled in from reference TRBV7-6 and TRBJ1-1): GAGVSQSPRYKVTKRGQDVALRCDPISGHVSLYWYRQALGQGPEFLTYFNYEAQQDKSGLPNDRFSAERPEGSISTLTIQRTEQRDSAMYRCASSLEGNTEAFFGQGTRLTVV.

Note on this clone: The missing CDR3 end, 3 residues past where the read stops, is filled in from the germline J gene. The V call is TRBV23-1, the J call TRBJ1-4, with 8 bases matching TRBD1. Being an ORF, TRBV23-1 has a function that is uncertain. The CDR3 is 13 amino acids. The CDR3 bases that were read are TGCGCCAGCCGGACAGGGAGGGATTCACCA. Its protein product is CASRTGRDSP. In full, the CDR3 reads CASRTGRDSPLFF.

With regard to this clone: Germline and junction disagree at one end, which may indicate a read error. The CDR3 end lies 3 residues beyond the end of the read and is filled in from the germline J gene. This sample includes further DNA sequences coding for the same CDR3. The chain carries TRBV29-1 and TRBJ1-3, with 8 positions matching TRBD1. Germline values: CDR1 SQVTM, CDR2 ANQGSEA. The CDR3 length is 14 residues. CDR3 DNA, as far as it was read: TGCAGCGTTGAGCAGGGGGCAGGGGGAAACACG. This gives the protein CSVEQGAGGNT. The full CDR3 is CSVEQGAGGNTIYF.

As regards this clone: The read halts 3 residues ahead of the CDR3 end, with the missing end drawn from the germline J gene. The rearrangement joins TRBV20-1 to TRBJ2-1; 15 bases line up with TRBD2. Losses at the gene ends were 1 base for V and 5 bases for J; bases not matched to a gene: 6. The CDR3 is made up of 17 amino acids. CDR1 and CDR2 (germline): DFQATT, SNEGSKA (reference sequence). The CDR3 reads CSARGTSGRVGNNEQFF. The sequenced CDR3 bases are TGCAGTGCTAGAGGGACTAGCGGGAGGGTAGGGAACAATGAG.

About this clone: The read gets to within 3 residues of the CDR3 end, and the germline J gene fills in the rest. This chain links TRBV19 with TRBJ2-1; 13 bases map to TRBD2. Trimming cost V 3 bases and J 1 base; bases outside gene matches: 0. Germline assignment: CDR1 LNHDA and CDR2 SQIVND (reference sequence). This CDR3 contains 16 residues. CDR3 region: CASSMTSGRSYNEQFF. The CDR3 DNA, read in part, is TGTGCCAGTAGTATGACTAGCGGGAGGTCCTACAATGAG.

Turning to this clone: The read is 3 residues too short to cover the CDR3 end, so that end is filled in from the germline J gene. The V and J genes are TRBV6-2 or TRBV6-3 and TRBJ2-1, with TRBD2 identical over 9 bases. Looked up from germline, CDR1 is MNHEY and CDR2 is SVGEGT. The CDR3 runs 13 residues. Trimming took 8 bases from V and 7 from J; bases not matched to a gene: 6. CDR3 DNA, as far as it was read: TGTGCCAGCGGAAATAGCGGGAGTAATGAG. Residues: CASGNSGSNE. The complete CDR3 reads CASGNSGSNEQFF.

Partial CDR3 DNA: TGTGCCTTCAACCAGTTGAATGAAAAA. This codes for CAFNQLNEK. The complete CDR3 reads CAFNQLNEKLFF. This rearrangement joins TRBV30 to TRBJ1-4, with D unclear. The missing CDR3 end, 3 residues past where the read stops, is filled in from the germline J gene. Between the trimmed V and J ends, which lost 7 bases and 5 bases, there was a span of 11 bases. The CDR3 totals 12 residues. Germline V gene data show CDR1 as GTSNPN and CDR2 as SVGIG (reference sequence).

The part of the CDR3 DNA that was read is TGCGCCAGCAGCCCTCGGGGGGGGGCGCTAGAAAAA. It specifies CASSPRGGALEK. The complete CDR3 protein is CASSPRGGALEKLFF. This sequence joins TRBV5-1 and TRBJ1-4; a possible D gene is TRBD1 (6 bases). With the read ending 3 residues before the CDR3 end, the germline J gene is used to fill in that end. CDR1 is SGHRS, CDR2 YFSETQ, per germline. V was shortened by 4 bases and J by 8 bases, with 18 bases between the two germline ends. The CDR3 totals 15 residues. Drawing the rest from reference TRBV5-1 and TRBJ1-4, the complete variable domain is KAGVTQTPRYLIKTRGQQVTLSCSPISGHRSVSWYQQTPGQGLQFLFEYFSETQRNKGNFPGRFSGRQFSNSRSEMNVSTLELGDSALYLCASSPRGGALEKLFFGSGTQLSVL.

About this clone: Sequencing ends 3 residues short of the CDR3 end; the germline J gene provides the rest. The chain joins TRBV20-1 to TRBJ2-7; 7 positions agree with TRBD2. Germline values: CDR1 DFQATT, CDR2 SNEGSKA (reference sequence). With V trimmed by 1 base and J by 2 bases, 11 bases remained unmatched. This CDR3 spans 16 amino acids. The DNA read from the CDR3 is TGCAGTGCTAGAGCCCATAGCGGGCCCAACGCCTACGAG. It codes for CSARAHSGPNAYE. The whole CDR3 is CSARAHSGPNAYEQYF.